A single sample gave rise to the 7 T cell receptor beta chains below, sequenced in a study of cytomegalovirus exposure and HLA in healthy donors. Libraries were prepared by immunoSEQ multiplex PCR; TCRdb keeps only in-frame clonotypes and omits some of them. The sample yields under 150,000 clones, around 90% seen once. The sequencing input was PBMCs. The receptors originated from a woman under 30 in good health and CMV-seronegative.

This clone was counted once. CDR3 sequence (DNA): TGTGCCAGCTCATATGGACAGTACAATGAGCAGTTCTTC. Translating gives CASSYGQYNEQFF. The V and J genes are TRBV18 and TRBJ2-1, with D perhaps matching TRBD1 (6 bases). The germline CDR1 and CDR2 sequences are KGHSH and LQKENI. Between the trimmed V and J ends, which lost 5 bases and 4 bases, there was a span of 9 bases. The CDR3 length is 13 residues.

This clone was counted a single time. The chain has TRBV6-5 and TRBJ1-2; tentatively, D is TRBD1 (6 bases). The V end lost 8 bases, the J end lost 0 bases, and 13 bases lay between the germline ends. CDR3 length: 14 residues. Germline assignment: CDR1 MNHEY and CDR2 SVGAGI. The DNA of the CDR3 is TGTGCCAGCTTTACAGGGCGGGCTAACTATGGCTACACCTTC. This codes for CASFTGRANYGYTF.

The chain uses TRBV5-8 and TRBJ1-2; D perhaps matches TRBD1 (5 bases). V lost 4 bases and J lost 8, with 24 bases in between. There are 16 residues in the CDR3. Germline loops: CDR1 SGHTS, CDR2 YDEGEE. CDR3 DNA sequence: TGTGCCAGCAGCCATCTAGACGGCACCCGGCAGGGCGGCTACACCTTC. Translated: CASSHLDGTRQGGYTF.

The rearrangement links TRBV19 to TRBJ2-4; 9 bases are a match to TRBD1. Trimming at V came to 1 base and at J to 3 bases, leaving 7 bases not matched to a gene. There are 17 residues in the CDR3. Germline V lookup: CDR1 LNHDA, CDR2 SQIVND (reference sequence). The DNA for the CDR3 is TGTGCCAGTAGTATAGGGGGACAGGGCTTTGGCAAAAACATTCAGTACTTC. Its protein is CASSIGGQGFGKNIQYF. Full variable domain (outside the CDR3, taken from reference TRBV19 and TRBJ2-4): DGGITQSPKYLFRKEGQNVTLSCEQNLNHDAMYWYRQDPGQGLRLIYYSQIVNDFQKGDIAEGYSVSREKKESFPLTVTSAQKNPTAFYLCASSIGGQGFGKNIQYFGAGTRLSVL.

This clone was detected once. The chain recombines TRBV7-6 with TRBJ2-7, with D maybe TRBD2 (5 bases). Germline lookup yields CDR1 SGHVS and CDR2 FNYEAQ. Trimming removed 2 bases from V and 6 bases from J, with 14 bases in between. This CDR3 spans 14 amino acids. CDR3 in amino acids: CASSLTPPSSEQYF. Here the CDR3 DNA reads TGTGCCAGCAGCTTAACCCCCCCTAGCTCCGAGCAGTACTTC.

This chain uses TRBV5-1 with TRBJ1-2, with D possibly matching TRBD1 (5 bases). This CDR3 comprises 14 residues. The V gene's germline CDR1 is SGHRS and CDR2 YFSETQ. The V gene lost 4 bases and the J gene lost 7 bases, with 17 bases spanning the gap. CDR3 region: CASSAGLGEAGYTF. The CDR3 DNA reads TGCGCCAGCAGCGCGGGACTGGGCGAGGCTGGCTACACCTTC. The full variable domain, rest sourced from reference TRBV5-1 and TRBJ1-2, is KAGVTQTPRYLIKTRGQQVTLSCSPISGHRSVSWYQQTPGQGLQFLFEYFSETQRNKGNFPGRFSGRQFSNSRSEMNVSTLELGDSALYLCASSAGLGEAGYTFGSGTRLTVV.

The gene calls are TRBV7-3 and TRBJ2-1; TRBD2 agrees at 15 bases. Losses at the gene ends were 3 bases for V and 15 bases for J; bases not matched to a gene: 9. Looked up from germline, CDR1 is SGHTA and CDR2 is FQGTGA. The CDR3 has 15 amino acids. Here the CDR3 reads CASSFSGLAGGNLFF. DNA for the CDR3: TGTGCCAGCAGCTTCTCCGGACTAGCGGGAGGGAATTTGTTCTTC.